These T cell receptor beta chains were read from a single sample in a study of blood T cell repertoires in COVID-19. The method was immunoSEQ multiplex PCR; TCRdb's version includes in-frame clones alone and lacks a portion of them. This sample yields approximately 60,000 clones, of which more than 75% are seen a single time; approximately 5.1% belongs to the top ten. The sequencing input was peripheral blood. The receptors were sampled from a human donor in a cohort sampled during active COVID-19. Each CDR3 is given without its conserved first and last residue.

V gene	J gene	CDR3 protein
TRBV3-1/TRBV3-2	TRBJ2-3	ASTASGGRDTQY
TRBV18	TRBJ2-1	ASSLGLAGTDEQF
TRBV6-1	TRBJ1-5	ASSEGQGRQPQH
TRBV11-2	TRBJ2-6	ASSLSSGANVLT
TRBV5-1	TRBJ2-2	ASSFRGYTGELF
TRBV2	TRBJ2-5	ASSENTGGIETQY
TRBV2	TRBJ2-1	ASSVRDRGTYNEQF
TRBV28	TRBJ1-6	ASSLYRAGNSPLH
TRBV5-1	TRBJ1-2	ASSPTDPNYGYT
TRBV7-2	TRBJ2-1	ASSLGGGGVRDEQF
TRBV25-1	TRBJ2-2	ASSDLANTGELF
TRBV7-8	TRBJ2-7	ASSPTGIAYEQY
TRBV9	TRBJ1-3	ASSVFISGNTIY
TRBV5-1	TRBJ2-2	ASSDRTGDTGELF
TRBV6-5	TRBJ2-3	ASVKDRVADTQY
TRBV6-5	TRBJ2-3	ASRDSGGASYTQY
TRBV19	TRBJ1-2	ASRDRANYGYT
TRBV7-2	TRBJ1-4	ASSSTQGANEKLF
TRBV7-2	TRBJ1-4	ASSWRGGRTNEKLF
TRBV30	TRBJ1-2	AWVSGQSRLNYGYT
TRBV5-1	TRBJ2-5	ASSITGTSGLETQY
TRBV6-5	TRBJ2-3	ASSRDSTDTQY
TRBV11-3	TRBJ2-3	ASSSGGVGTDTQY
TRBV29-1	TRBJ1-2	SVGTGGYGYT
TRBV11-2	TRBJ2-3	ASRRTSQGAADTQY
TRBV4-2	TRBJ2-4	ASSQRLAGDPGNIQY
TRBV2	TRBJ2-4	ASRPGRGLAKNIQY
TRBV7-6	TRBJ2-7	ASSAQGEVPTYEQY
TRBV2	TRBJ1-1	ASSARGSAEAF
TRBV9	TRBJ1-3	ASSTREGLVGNTIY
TRBV30	TRBJ2-3	AWSPKRGKDTQY
TRBV6-1	TRBJ1-1	ASSDILMNTEAF
TRBV6-2/TRBV6-3	TRBJ1-5	ASSYSIHSGQPQH
TRBV6-5	TRBJ1-1	ASSYSTGRTNTEAF
TRBV5-6	TRBJ2-1	ASSTGRGTYNEQF
TRBV2	TRBJ1-6	ASSEAAGLHNSPLH
TRBV28	TRBJ1-1	ASRYRDLTEAF
TRBV5-5	TRBJ1-3	ASSLRDRINTIY
TRBV6-2/TRBV6-3	TRBJ2-4	ASSYRGLTKNIQY
TRBV7-2	TRBJ2-5	ASSLGQGEGETQY
TRBV5-6	TRBJ1-1	ASSLYGGRDEIGAF
TRBV5-4	TRBJ2-1	ASSLPLAGGRNEQF